A single sample gave rise to the 18 T cell receptor beta chains below, sequenced in a study of shared clonotypes between healthy human individuals. Sequenced by immunoSEQ multiplex PCR; TCRdb stores in-frame clones only, minus some. The sample has millions of clones; 85% to 95% are singletons. Terminally differentiated effector memory CD45RA+ cells were excluded from the naive CD8 cells, which were CD45RO-negative and positively selected for CCR7. The specimen was naive CD8+ T cells from PBMCs. The receptors shown here come from a man aged 18 to 30 in good health. Some clones in this sample may be carry-over from other donors' samples.

The rearrangement joins TRBV7-9 to TRBJ2-7, with no clear D. Germline values: CDR1 SEHNR, CDR2 FQNEAQ (reference sequence). The CDR3 is 13 amino acids. Trimming shortened V by 5 bases and J by 5 bases, and 13 bases separated the two germline ends. The CDR3 here is CASSPRSSNEQYF. The CDR3 DNA sequence: TGTGCCAGCAGCCCCCGTTCCAGTAACGAGCAGTACTTC.

This chain joins TRBV7-9 and TRBJ1-2, with D maybe TRBD1 (5 bases). The CDR3 contains 15 residues. The germline V gene has CDR1 SEHNR and CDR2 FQNEAQ (reference sequence). Trimming pared 4 bases from V and 4 bases from J, leaving 16 bases between. The CDR3 here is CASSSGAGDGYGYTF. The CDR3 nucleotides are TGTGCCAGCAGCTCAGGCGCGGGGGACGGCTATGGCTACACCTTC.

V usage is TRBV10-1 and J usage is TRBJ1-1; 8 bases fit TRBD1. This CDR3 region has 14 residues. Germline-derived CDR1 and CDR2 are WNHNN and SYGVQD (reference sequence). J lost 6 bases, V lost 2 bases, and 5 bases had no gene match. This chain's CDR3 is CASSEGVQGAEAFF. CDR3 nucleotides: TGCGCCAGCAGTGAGGGTGTACAGGGGGCTGAAGCTTTCTTT.

This rearrangement joins TRBV4-3 to TRBJ1-1, with a possible D match to TRBD1 (5 bases). The CDR3 covers 14 residues. V lost 0 bases and J 4 bases, leaving 9 bases between the germline ends. Germline V gives CDR1 LGHNA, CDR2 YSLEER. The CDR3 loop reads CASSQERGITEAFF. For the CDR3, the DNA is TGCGCCAGCAGCCAAGAACGGGGGATCACTGAAGCTTTCTTT.

J is TRBJ2-1 and V is TRBV6-6, with 7 bases fitting TRBD1. The CDR3 totals 15 residues. In germline, CDR1 is MNHNY, CDR2 SVGAGI (reference sequence). V shed 2 bases, J shed 9 bases, and the junction held 10 bases outside the gene matches. The chain's CDR3 is CASSYGEGAQLEQFF. CDR3 DNA sequence: TGTGCCAGCAGTTACGGTGAGGGGGCGCAGCTTGAGCAGTTCTTC.

This rearrangement joins TRBV6-5 to TRBJ1-2; D possibly corresponds to TRBD1 (5 bases). The CDR3 consists of 13 residues. The germline gives CDR1 MNHEY, CDR2 SVGAGI. V dropped 7 bases and J dropped 3 bases, with 12 bases sitting between them. CDR3 loop: CASMGGRDYGYTF. In nucleotides, the CDR3 is TGTGCCAGCATGGGGGGAAGGGACTATGGCTACACCTTC.

The chain is built from TRBV11-3 and TRBJ2-1; D perhaps matches TRBD2 (6 bases). V was shortened by 5 bases and J by 8 bases, with 22 bases between the two germline ends. CDR1 and CDR2 (germline): SGHNT, YENEEA. The CDR3 length is 16 residues. The CDR3 sequence is CASSPRHSEEGYEQFF. The CDR3 nucleotides are TGTGCCAGCAGCCCACGACACAGCGAGGAGGGATATGAGCAGTTCTTC.

The genes are TRBV5-6 and TRBJ2-7, with 7 nucleotides matching TRBD1. The germline V gene encodes CDR1 SGHDT and CDR2 YYEEEE. With V trimmed by 3 bases and J by 3 bases, 9 bases remained unmatched. This CDR3 spans 15 amino acids. The CDR3 DNA sequence: TGTGCCAGCAGCTCGGGACAGCTAACTAACTACGAGCAGTACTTC. Translated, it gives CASSSGQLTNYEQYF.

The chain combines TRBV7-8 with TRBJ2-3, with TRBD2 matching 8 bases. Unmatched junction bases numbered 9, after V lost 5 bases and J lost 2 bases. Per germline, CDR1 SGHVS and CDR2 FQNEAQ. CDR3 length: 16 residues. CDR3 DNA sequence: TGTGCCAGCAGCCCGTGGGGTAGCGGGATCACAGATACGCAGTATTTT. Its translation: CASSPWGSGITDTQYF.

The chain employs TRBV7-9 and TRBJ1-4; D remains ambiguous. V dropped 2 bases and J dropped 8 bases, with 12 bases sitting between them. CDR1 is SEHNR and CDR2 is FQNEAQ in the germline V gene (reference sequence). CDR3 size: 14 residues. This CDR3 reads CASSLIGRGEKLFF. The CDR3 bases are TGTGCCAGCAGCTTAATAGGACGAGGCGAAAAACTGTTTTTT.

The chain has TRBV7-9 and TRBJ2-7; TRBD1 agrees at 8 bases. Germline V gene lookup returns CDR1 SEHNR and CDR2 FQNEAQ (reference sequence). The V and J ends lost 7 bases and 0 bases, in that order; junction bases with no gene match: 5. The CDR3 covers 14 residues. CDR3 coding DNA: TGTGCCAGCAACGGACAGGGTCTCTCCTACGAGCAGTACTTC. It encodes CASNGQGLSYEQYF.

This chain links TRBV5-5 with TRBJ2-7; unclear D gene. Deletions cut 0 bases from V and 5 bases from J, with 18 bases between. CDR3 length: 16 amino acids. CDR1 and CDR2 from the germline V gene are SGHKS and YYEKEE (reference sequence). The CDR3 is CASSLEVTRIGHEQYF. CDR3 sequence (DNA): TGTGCCAGCAGCTTGGAGGTTACGAGAATAGGGCACGAGCAGTACTTC.

CDR3 residues: CASSLLPGIEQFF. The CDR3 region has the DNA TGCGCCAGCAGCCTCCTCCCAGGGATTGAGCAGTTCTTC. The V gene is TRBV4-1, the J gene TRBJ2-1; D possibly corresponds to TRBD1 (5 bases). This CDR3 contains 13 residues. V was clipped by 4 bases and J by 9 bases, with 13 bases between them. Per the germline V gene, CDR1 is MGHRA and CDR2 is YSYEKL.

The rearrangement links TRBV6-1 to TRBJ1-4; no firm D call. The CDR3 extends over 12 amino acids. Germline assignment: CDR1 MNHNS and CDR2 SASEGT. Trimming removed 6 bases at V and 5 bases at J, with 7 bases between. CDR3 DNA: TGTGCCAGCAGGGGAGCAAATGAAAAACTGTTTTTT. It specifies CASRGANEKLFF.

Of note for this clone: This CDR3 is also generated by other DNA sequences in the sample. The chain recombines TRBV5-1 with TRBJ2-7; no clear D gene. Between the trimmed V and J ends, which lost 3 bases and 4 bases, there was a span of 11 bases. This CDR3 has 13 residues. CDR1 is SGHRS, CDR2 YFSETQ, per germline. This CDR3 is CASSYGVGYEQYF. In nucleotides, the CDR3 is TGCGCCAGCAGCTATGGGGTTGGTTACGAGCAGTACTTC.

The V call is TRBV11-2, the J call TRBJ2-7; 7 positions agree with TRBD1. Germline trimming cut 1 base from V and 6 bases from J; bases unmatched to any gene: 9. This CDR3 has 15 amino acids. Germline V gene data show CDR1 as SGHAT and CDR2 as FQNNGV. The CDR3 nucleotides are TGTGCCAGCAGCTTAGCACCAGCAGGGGGTGGCGAGCAGTACTTC. This gives the protein CASSLAPAGGGEQYF. The full variable domain, in which reference TRBV11-2 and TRBJ2-7 provide the parts outside the CDR3, is EAGVAQSPRYKIIEKRQSVAFWCNPISGHATLYWYQQILGQGPKLLIQFQNNGVVDDSQLPKDRFSAERLKGVDSTLKIQPAKLEDSAVYLCASSLAPAGGGEQYFGPGTRLTVT.

The chain links TRBV5-6 to TRBJ2-7, with D perhaps TRBD2 (6 bases). The V and J ends lost 4 bases and 7 bases respectively, with 18 bases between them. The germline V gene encodes CDR1 SGHDT and CDR2 YYEEEE. The CDR3 has 14 amino acids. The CDR3 is CASSPRGGGREQYF. DNA for the CDR3: TGTGCCAGCAGCCCCCGAGGAGGTGGGAGGGAGCAGTACTTC.

The chain recombines TRBV14 with TRBJ2-5; the D is unclear. The germline V and J ends were trimmed by 4 bases and 5 bases, with 17 bases remaining between them. The CDR3 length is 15 residues. CDR1 is SGHDN and CDR2 is FVKESK in the germline V gene. In DNA form, the CDR3 reads TGTGCCAGCAGCCGATCCCCCGCCCCATGGGAGACCCAGTACTTC. It yields the protein CASSRSPAPWETQYF.